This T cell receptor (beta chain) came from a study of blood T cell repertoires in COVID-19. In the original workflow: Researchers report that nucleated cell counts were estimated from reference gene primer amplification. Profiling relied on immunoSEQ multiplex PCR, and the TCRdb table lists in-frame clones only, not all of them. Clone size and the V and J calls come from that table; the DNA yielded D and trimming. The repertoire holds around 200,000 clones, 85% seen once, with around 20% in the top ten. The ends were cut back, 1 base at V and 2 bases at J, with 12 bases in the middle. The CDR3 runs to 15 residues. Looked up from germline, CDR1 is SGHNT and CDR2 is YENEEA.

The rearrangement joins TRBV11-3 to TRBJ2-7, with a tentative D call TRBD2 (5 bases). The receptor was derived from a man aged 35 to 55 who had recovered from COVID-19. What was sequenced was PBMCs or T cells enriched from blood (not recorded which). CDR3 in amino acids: CASSLGDGETYEQYF. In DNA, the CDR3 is TGTGCCAGCAGCTTAGGTGACGGGGAAACCTACGAGCAGTACTTC.